This passage covers 10 T cell receptor beta chains from one sample sequenced in a study of blood T cell repertoires in COVID-19. The data were produced by immunoSEQ multiplex PCR, yet TCRdb's version contains in-frame clones alone and is incomplete. Of under 55,000 clones listed, 80% to 90% are singletons. The material sequenced was peripheral blood. The receptor source for this set is a human donor in a cohort sampled during active COVID-19.

This rearrangement joins TRBV5-1 to TRBJ2-7, with a tentative D call TRBD1 (7 bases). Germline loops: CDR1 SGHRS, CDR2 YFSETQ. The V and J ends lost 3 bases and 3 bases respectively, with 13 bases between them. This CDR3 is built from 14 residues. The CDR3 here is CASSWGDRNYEQYF. As DNA, the CDR3 is TGCGCCAGCAGCTGGGGGGACAGAAACTACGAGCAGTACTTC. Combining the CDR3 with reference TRBV5-1 and TRBJ2-7 gives the whole variable domain KAGVTQTPRYLIKTRGQQVTLSCSPISGHRSVSWYQQTPGQGLQFLFEYFSETQRNKGNFPGRFSGRQFSNSRSEMNVSTLELGDSALYLCASSWGDRNYEQYFGPGTRLTVT.

The chain recombines TRBV11-2 with TRBJ1-6, with a possible D match to TRBD1 (6 bases). Germline CDR1 and CDR2: SGHAT and FQNNGV. The V end was cut by 3 bases, the J end by 10 bases, with 16 bases between. The CDR3 totals 15 residues. CDR3 in DNA: TGTGCCAGCAGCTTTGACAGGTTTGCAGAGTCACCCCTCCACTTT. This sequence encodes CASSFDRFAESPLHF.

The chain links TRBV10-2 to TRBJ2-7, with D possibly matching TRBD1 (6 bases). Between the trimmed V and J ends, which lost 3 bases and 3 bases, there was a span of 9 bases. This CDR3 has 13 amino acids. Germline loops: CDR1 WSHSY, CDR2 SAAADI. The CDR3 sequence is CASSERQDYEQYF. The CDR3 bases are TGCGCCAGCAGTGAAAGACAGGACTACGAGCAGTACTTC.

The gene calls are TRBV6-4 and TRBJ2-2, with TRBD2 identical over 11 bases. CDR3 length equals 16 residues. Germline V gene sequence: CDR1 MRHNA, CDR2 SNTAGT. Unmatched junction bases numbered 2, after V lost 4 bases and J lost 1 base. CDR3 in amino acids: CASSVAGGLNTGELFF. The DNA of the CDR3 is TGTGCCAGCAGTGTAGCGGGAGGGCTGAACACCGGGGAGCTGTTTTTT.

The gene calls are TRBV6-5 and TRBJ2-1; TRBD2 matches at 7 bases. Per the germline V gene, CDR1 is MNHEY and CDR2 is SVGAGI. This CDR3 has 14 residues. Trimming cost V 11 bases and J 6 bases; bases outside gene matches: 13. CDR3 protein: CAHGSEAGRNEQFF. CDR3 DNA: TGTGCCCATGGGTCAGAAGCGGGACGCAATGAGCAGTTCTTC.

CDR3 protein: CASSQGRRISGNTIYF. CDR3 coding DNA: TGTGCCAGCAGCCAGGGCCGACGGATCTCTGGAAACACCATATATTTT. This chain joins TRBV3-1 (or the pseudogene TRBV3-2) and TRBJ1-3; D uncertain. The germline gives CDR1 LGHDT, CDR2 YNNKEL (reference sequence). The V and J ends lost 3 bases and 0 bases respectively, with 12 bases between them. The CDR3 extends over 16 amino acids.

V and J are TRBV7-8 and TRBJ2-1, with TRBD2 matching 9 bases. V was pared by 5 bases and J by 5 bases, with 10 bases of the junction left unmatched. The germline V gene encodes CDR1 SGHVS and CDR2 FQNEAQ. CDR3 length equals 16 residues. The CDR3 sequence: CASSPSRLAGNNEQFF. The CDR3 DNA is TGTGCCAGCAGCCCGTCCCGTCTAGCGGGAAACAATGAGCAGTTCTTC.

The chain links TRBV29-1 to TRBJ2-5; possibly TRBD2 for D (6 bases). There are 14 residues in the CDR3. V shed 4 bases and J shed 5 bases, with 17 bases lying between them. The germline gives CDR1 SQVTM, CDR2 ANQGSEA. The DNA of the CDR3 is TGCAGCGTTGTCGCCCCACAAGGGAGGGAGACCCAGTACTTC. This translates into CSVVAPQGRETQYF.

The chain joins TRBV29-1 to TRBJ2-3; weak D call: TRBD1 (6 bases). CDR3 length equals 12 residues. Trimming left V 2 bases short and J 4 bases short, with 7 bases between. Germline V gene lookup returns CDR1 SQVTM and CDR2 ANQGSEA. In nucleotides, the CDR3 is TGCAGCGTTGAACGGACAGCAGATACGCAGTATTTT. Translation: CSVERTADTQYF.

V usage is TRBV11-3 and J usage is TRBJ2-4; the match to TRBD1 covers 7 bases. The V segment lost 6 bases and the J segment 6 bases; nucleotides outside the gene matches: 17. The CDR3 length is 17 residues. Germline V gene lookup returns CDR1 SGHNT and CDR2 YENEEA. The CDR3 DNA reads TGTGCCAGCAGTTACACAGGGGCAGAGCCGATGATAAACATTCAGTACTTC. This gives the protein CASSYTGAEPMINIQYF.